The 15 T cell receptor beta chains given below trace back to one sample, sequenced in a study of PD-1 blockade in classical Hodgkin lymphoma. The data were produced by immunoSEQ multiplex PCR, yet TCRdb's version contains in-frame clones alone and is incomplete. Of more than 70,000 clones in the sample, around 90% were seen once. Every patient experienced relapse after autologous stem cell transplantation, and brentuximab vedotin exposure varied. The sample was peripheral blood mononuclear cells (PBMCs), taken before the second cycle of nivolumab. These receptors originate from a human donor with classical Hodgkin lymphoma.

This clone has only one observation. The rearrangement links TRBV9 to TRBJ2-5; 7 bases map to TRBD1. The CDR3 contains 14 residues. CDR1 is SGDLS and CDR2 is YYNGEE in the germline V gene. The junction had 5 bases not matched to a gene; V was cut back by 4 bases and J by 2 bases. CDR3 loop: CASSPWDSQETQYF. The CDR3 DNA follows: TGTGCCAGCAGCCCCTGGGACAGTCAAGAGACCCAGTACTTC. The whole variable domain, remainder taken from reference TRBV9 and TRBJ2-5, is DSGVTQTPKHLITATGQRVTLRCSPRSGDLSVYWYQQSLDQGLQFLIQYYNGEERAKGNILERFSAQQFPDLHSELNLSSLELGDSALYFCASSPWDSQETQYFGPGTRLLVL.

The V gene is TRBV7-9, the J gene TRBJ2-7; 13 bases match TRBD2. From germline, CDR1 is SEHNR and CDR2 FQNEAQ (reference sequence). Trimming removed 4 bases from V and 5 bases from J; junction bases left unmatched: 8. CDR3 size: 16 residues. The CDR3 is CASSSGLAGVRDEQYF. The CDR3 nucleotides are TGTGCCAGCAGCTCAGGACTAGCGGGAGTCAGGGACGAGCAGTACTTC.

The chain is built from TRBV7-3 and TRBJ2-1; 8 bases fit TRBD2. V shed 4 bases and J 0 bases; nucleotides not matched to a gene: 11. This CDR3 has 18 amino acids. CDR1 SGHTA and CDR2 FQGTGA come from the germline V gene. The CDR3 loop reads CASSSIAGPLSSYNEQFF. DNA for the CDR3: TGTGCCAGCAGCTCAATAGCGGGGCCACTGAGCTCCTACAATGAGCAGTTCTTC.

V usage is TRBV5-5 and J usage is TRBJ1-2; TRBD1 matches at 8 bases. The CDR3 has 17 residues. In germline, CDR1 is SGHKS, CDR2 YYEKEE (reference sequence). After removal of 0 bases from V and 2 bases from J, the junction contained 9 bases not matched to a gene. The CDR3 DNA follows: TGTGCCAGCAGCTTGGGGCCGTGGGACAGGAAGAACTATGGCTACACCTTC. Its protein is CASSLGPWDRKNYGYTF.

The V call is TRBV19, the J call TRBJ1-2; D is perhaps TRBD1 (5 bases). V lost 3 bases and J 5 bases, leaving 16 bases between the germline ends. The length of the CDR3 is 15 residues. Per germline, CDR1 LNHDA and CDR2 SQIVND (reference sequence). DNA for the CDR3: TGTGCCAGTAGTATCCCCGGAGGGGAGGCTTATGGCTACACCTTC. Translated: CASSIPGGEAYGYTF.

The chain recombines TRBV27 with TRBJ2-5; the D gene is possibly TRBD2 (6 bases). V was cut by 6 bases and J by 4 bases, with 18 bases left in between. This CDR3 spans 15 amino acids. Germline V gives CDR1 MNHEY, CDR2 SMNVEV (reference sequence). CDR3: CASRGGLIKGETQYF. In DNA form, the CDR3 reads TGTGCCAGCAGGGGGGGACTTATTAAGGGAGAGACCCAGTACTTC.

This chain uses TRBV6-5 with TRBJ1-1; D ambiguous. Trimming removed 4 bases at V and 3 bases at J, with 3 bases between. This CDR3 region has 11 residues. Germline CDR1 reads MNHEY; CDR2 reads SVGAGI. The CDR3 here is CASSWDTEAFF. In nucleotides, the CDR3 is TGTGCCAGCAGTTGGGACACTGAAGCTTTCTTT.

The gene calls are TRBV27 and TRBJ2-4; D is unclear. Germline lookup yields CDR1 MNHEY and CDR2 SMNVEV (reference sequence). The CDR3 has 18 residues. V was clipped by 2 bases and J by 0 bases, with 17 bases between them. The CDR3 region is CASSLVGPERLAKNIQYF. The CDR3 bases are TGTGCCAGCAGTTTAGTTGGCCCGGAAAGACTAGCCAAAAACATTCAGTACTTC.

The rearrangement links TRBV6-1 to TRBJ1-1, with no clear D. Trimming removed 4 bases at V and 5 bases at J, with 14 bases between. The CDR3 is 14 amino acids. CDR1 and CDR2 (germline): MNHNS, SASEGT. The CDR3: CASSVELMPTEAFF. CDR3 nucleotide sequence: TGTGCCAGCAGTGTGGAACTGATGCCGACTGAAGCTTTCTTT.

This clone appeared a few times. The genes are TRBV6-5 and TRBJ1-2, with no clear D. V lost 11 bases to trimming and J lost 5 bases, with 15 bases between them. CDR3 size: 12 residues. CDR1 is MNHEY and CDR2 is SVGAGI in the germline V gene. The CDR3 bases are TGTGCCGTCCGGGGTCCATCGTATGGCTACACCTTC. Translated, it gives CAVRGPSYGYTF.

The chain employs TRBV7-9 and TRBJ1-1, with 7 nucleotides matching TRBD1. The germline gives CDR1 SEHNR, CDR2 FQNEAQ (reference sequence). J lost 0 bases, V lost 2 bases, and 12 bases had no gene match. The CDR3 has 18 residues. The chain's CDR3 is CASSLKGRQGGMNTEAFF. The CDR3 DNA is TGTGCCAGCAGCTTAAAAGGTAGACAGGGAGGAATGAACACTGAAGCTTTCTTT.

The DNA for the CDR3 is TGTGCCAGCAGCTTAATAGGTGACAGCGGTACGCAGTATTTT. This codes for CASSLIGDSGTQYF. The rearrangement links TRBV7-3 to TRBJ2-3; perhaps D is TRBD1 or TRBD2 (5 bases each). Germline CDR1 SGHTA, CDR2 FQGTGA. V was shortened by 1 base and J by 8 bases, with 13 bases between the two germline ends. This CDR3 is built from 14 residues.

The CDR3 region has the DNA TGTGCCACATGGCCTGGACAGGGTCTGAGCTATGGCTACACCTTC. This encodes CATWPGQGLSYGYTF. The chain carries TRBV6-1 and TRBJ1-2; 8 nucleotides line up with TRBD1. From germline, CDR1 is MNHNS and CDR2 SASEGT. This CDR3 contains 15 residues. J was trimmed by 4 bases and V by 10 bases; bases with no gene match: 14.

This chain uses TRBV7-3 with TRBJ2-7; D call uncertain. The CDR3 runs to 13 residues. Germline CDR1 reads SGHTA; CDR2 reads FQGTGA. Trimming removed 4 bases at V and 0 bases at J, with 7 bases between. This CDR3 reads CASSSSDSYEQYF. For the CDR3, the DNA is TGTGCCAGCAGCTCGTCAGACTCCTACGAGCAGTACTTC. The entire variable domain, with the rest obtained from reference TRBV7-3 and TRBJ2-7, is as follows: GAGVSQTPSNKVTEKGKYVELRCDPISGHTALYWYRQSLGQGPEFLIYFQGTGAADDSGLPNDRFFAVRPEGSVSTLKIQRTERGDSAVYLCASSSSDSYEQYFGPGTRLTVT.

The V and J genes are TRBV7-8 and TRBJ1-5; D remains unclear. The CDR3 is 14 amino acids. Trimming cost V 3 bases and J 2 bases, with 8 bases left between them. Germline V gives CDR1 SGHVS, CDR2 FQNEAQ. CDR3 nucleotides: TGTGCCAGCAGCTTTGGGGATGGCAATCAGCCCCAGCATTTT. Protein: CASSFGDGNQPQHF.